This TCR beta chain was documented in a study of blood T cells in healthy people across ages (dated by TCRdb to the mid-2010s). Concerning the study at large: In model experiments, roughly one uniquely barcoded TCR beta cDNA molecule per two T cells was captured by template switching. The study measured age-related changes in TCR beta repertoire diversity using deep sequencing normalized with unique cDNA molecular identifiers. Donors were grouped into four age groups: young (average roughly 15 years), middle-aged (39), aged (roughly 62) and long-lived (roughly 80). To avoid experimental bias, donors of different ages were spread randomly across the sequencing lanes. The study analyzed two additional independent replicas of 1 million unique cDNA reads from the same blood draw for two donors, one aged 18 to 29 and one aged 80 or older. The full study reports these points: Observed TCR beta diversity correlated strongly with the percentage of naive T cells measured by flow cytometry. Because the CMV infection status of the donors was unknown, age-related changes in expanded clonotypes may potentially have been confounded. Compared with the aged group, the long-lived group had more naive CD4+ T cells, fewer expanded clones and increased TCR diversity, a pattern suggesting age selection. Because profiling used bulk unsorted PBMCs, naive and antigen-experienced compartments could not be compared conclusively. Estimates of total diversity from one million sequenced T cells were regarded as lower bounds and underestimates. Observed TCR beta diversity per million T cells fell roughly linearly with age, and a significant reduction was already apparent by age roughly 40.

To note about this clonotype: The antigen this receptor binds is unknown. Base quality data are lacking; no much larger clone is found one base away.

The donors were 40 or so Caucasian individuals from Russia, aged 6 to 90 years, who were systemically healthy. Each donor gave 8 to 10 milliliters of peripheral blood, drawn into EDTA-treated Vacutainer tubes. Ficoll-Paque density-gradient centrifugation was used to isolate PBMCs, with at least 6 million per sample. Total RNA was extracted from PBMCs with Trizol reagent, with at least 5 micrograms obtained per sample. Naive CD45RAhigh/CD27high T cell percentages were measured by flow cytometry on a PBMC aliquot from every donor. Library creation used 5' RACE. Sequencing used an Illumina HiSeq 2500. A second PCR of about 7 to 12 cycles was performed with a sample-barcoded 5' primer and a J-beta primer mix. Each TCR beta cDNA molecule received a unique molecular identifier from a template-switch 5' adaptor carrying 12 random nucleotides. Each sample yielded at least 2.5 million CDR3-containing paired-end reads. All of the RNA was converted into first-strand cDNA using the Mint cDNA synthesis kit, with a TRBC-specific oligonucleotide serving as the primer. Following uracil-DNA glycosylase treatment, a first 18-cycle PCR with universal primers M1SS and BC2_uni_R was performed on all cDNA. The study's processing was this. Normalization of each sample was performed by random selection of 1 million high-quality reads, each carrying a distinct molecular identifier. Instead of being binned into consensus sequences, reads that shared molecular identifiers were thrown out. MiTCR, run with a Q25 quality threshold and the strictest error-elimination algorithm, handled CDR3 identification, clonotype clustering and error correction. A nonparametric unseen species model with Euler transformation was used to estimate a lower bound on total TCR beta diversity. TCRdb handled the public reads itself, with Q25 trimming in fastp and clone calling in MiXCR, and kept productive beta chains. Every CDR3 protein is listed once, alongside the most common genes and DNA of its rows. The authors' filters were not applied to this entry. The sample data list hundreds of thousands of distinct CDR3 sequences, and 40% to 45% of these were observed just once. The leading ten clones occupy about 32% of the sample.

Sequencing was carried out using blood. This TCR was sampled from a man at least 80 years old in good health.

The CDR3 protein sequence reads: CASSGTGTEADTQYF. Read as DNA, the sequence is TGTGCCAGCAGCGGAACCGGGACAGAGGCAGATACGCAGTATTTT. The rearrangement combines TRBV9 with TRBJ2-3, with 7 central nucleotides matching TRBD1. V and J are trimmed by 3 bases and 4 bases, and the gene matches miss 8 bases of the junction. The germline V gene sets CDR1 to SGDLS and CDR2 to YYNGEE. From its cysteine to its phenylalanine, the CDR3 spans 15 amino acids. Here the CDR3 DNA is all that survives: 45 bases in frame from base 1.